The 28 T cell receptor beta chains in this list originate from one sample, sequenced in a study of shared clonotypes between healthy human individuals. The repertoire was sequenced with immunoSEQ multiplex PCR; TCRdb's copy has only in-frame clones and lacks some. The data contain around 2.3 million clones, approximately 96% of them singletons. The source material was naive CD4+ T cells sorted from blood. Subset denoted: CD45RA+ positively selected. The receptors originated from a man between 18 and 29 years old in good health.

With respect to this clone: Additional DNA sequences in this sample encode the identical CDR3. This chain joins TRBV19 and TRBJ2-7; D perhaps matches TRBD2 (6 bases). Germline CDR1 LNHDA, CDR2 SQIVND (reference sequence). The CDR3 has 12 residues. V shed 4 bases and J shed 2 bases, with 6 bases lying between them. DNA for the CDR3: TGTGCCAGTAGTAGCGGGGCCTACGAGCAGTACTTC. As protein: CASSSGAYEQYF.

V gene TRBV6-5 combines with J gene TRBJ1-1; 7 bases agree with TRBD1. Germline V gene lookup returns CDR1 MNHEY and CDR2 SVGAGI. The V segment lost 2 bases and the J segment 4 bases; nucleotides outside the gene matches: 1. The CDR3 sequence is 13 residues long. In nucleotides, the CDR3 is TGTGCCAGCAGTTACGGACAGGTCACTGAAGCTTTCTTT. Translation: CASSYGQVTEAFF.

The CDR3 sequence is CASSVGTVETQYF. The CDR3 DNA is TGTGCCAGCAGTGTCGGGACGGTAGAGACCCAGTACTTC. The chain recombines TRBV6-1 with TRBJ2-5, with D tentatively TRBD1 or TRBD2 (5 bases each). CDR1 is MNHNS and CDR2 is SASEGT in the germline V gene. This CDR3 has 13 residues. The V end lost 4 bases, the J end lost 4 bases, and 10 bases lay between the germline ends.

This sequence joins TRBV6-5 and TRBJ1-2; TRBD1 is a possible D gene (6 bases). The length of the CDR3 is 15 residues. CDR1 MNHEY and CDR2 SVGAGI come from the germline V gene. The V end was cut by 0 bases, the J end by 3 bases, with 11 bases between. The CDR3, as DNA: TGTGCCAGCAGTTACTCGGGGGGGCTATACTATGGCTACACCTTC. Translated: CASSYSGGLYYGYTF.

This chain connects TRBV15 to TRBJ2-5; 9 positions agree with TRBD1. CDR1 and CDR2 from the germline V gene are LNHNV and YYDKDF (reference sequence). This CDR3 region has 15 residues. With V trimmed by 4 bases and J by 5 bases, 8 bases remained unmatched. The CDR3 sequence is CATSTATGGMETQYF. CDR3 nucleotides: TGTGCCACCAGCACCGCTACAGGGGGCATGGAGACCCAGTACTTC.

This rearrangement joins TRBV10-3 to TRBJ2-4; TRBD1 aligns across 7 bases. There are 16 residues in the CDR3. In germline, CDR1 is ENHRY, CDR2 SYGVKD. V dropped 10 bases and J dropped 1; count of bases not matched to a gene: 13. CDR3 sequence: CATALRGGDAKNIQYF. Written as DNA, the CDR3 is TGTGCCACCGCCCTGAGAGGGGGCGATGCCAAAAACATTCAGTACTTC.

The chain joins TRBV30 to TRBJ1-2, with 8 bases lining up with TRBD1. Losses at the gene ends were 2 bases for V and 4 bases for J; bases not matched to a gene: 6. The CDR3 length is 14 residues. Looked up from germline, CDR1 is GTSNPN and CDR2 is SVGIG (reference sequence). In DNA form, the CDR3 reads TGTGCCTGGAGTTATGGACAGGGAGGCTATGGCTACACCTTC. Translation: CAWSYGQGGYGYTF.

V usage is TRBV6-1 and J usage is TRBJ1-2; D unclear. The CDR3 extends over 15 amino acids. Between the trimmed V and J ends, which lost 3 bases and 2 bases, there was a span of 13 bases. CDR1 is MNHNS, CDR2 SASEGT, per germline. CDR3 DNA: TGTGCCAGCAGTGAGGCGTGGGGTGGAAACTATGGCTACACCTTC. This gives the protein CASSEAWGGNYGYTF.

This clone showed up just once. This rearrangement joins TRBV25-1 to TRBJ2-3; tentatively, D is TRBD1 (5 bases). The germline V gene has CDR1 MGHDK and CDR2 SYGVNS. This CDR3 contains 14 residues. Trimming removed 4 bases from V and 2 bases from J, with 10 bases in between. Here the CDR3 reads CASSVTDPTDTQYF. The CDR3 DNA sequence: TGTGCCAGCAGTGTGACAGATCCCACAGATACGCAGTATTTT.

The genes are TRBV7-2 and TRBJ2-7; 9 bases agree with TRBD2. Germline V CDR1 and CDR2: SGHTA, FQGNSA. The length of the CDR3 is 16 residues. Losses at the gene ends were 2 bases for V and 7 bases for J; bases not matched to a gene: 12. CDR3 coding DNA: TGTGCCAGCAGCTTAAAGGGCGGGAGGGCCAGGAGTGAGCAGTACTTC. It specifies CASSLKGGRARSEQYF.

The J gene is TRBJ2-7, the V gene TRBV4-3; D ambiguous. This CDR3 is 15 amino acids long. Germline values: CDR1 LGHNA, CDR2 YSLEER. With 5 bases removed from V and 4 bases from J, the gap between germline ends came to 18 bases. The CDR3, as DNA: TGCGCCAGCAGCGCCTCGGAAGGCGTCGTTTACGAGCAGTACTTC. Its protein is CASSASEGVVYEQYF.

This CDR3 reads CASSWDSGGRSYEQYF. As DNA, the CDR3 is TGTGCCAGCAGCTGGGATAGCGGGGGCAGATCCTACGAGCAGTACTTC. This sequence joins TRBV11-2 and TRBJ2-7, with TRBD2 matching 9 bases. CDR3 size: 16 residues. From germline, CDR1 is SGHAT and CDR2 FQNNGV. V lost 4 bases to trimming and J lost 1 base; unmatched junction nucleotides: 8.

This sequence joins TRBV29-1 and TRBJ1-5; D not certain. The CDR3 has 13 amino acids. Germline CDR1 SQVTM, CDR2 ANQGSEA. V gave up 3 bases and J gave up 4 bases, with 10 bases separating them. Here the CDR3 reads CSVEQQPNQPQHF. As DNA, the CDR3 is TGCAGCGTTGAGCAACAGCCTAATCAGCCCCAGCATTTT. Complete variable domain (other parts from reference TRBV29-1 and TRBJ1-5): SAVISQKPSRDICQRGTSLTIQCQVDSQVTMMFWYRQQPGQSLTLIATANQGSEATYESGFVIDKFPISRPNLTFSTLTVSNMSPEDSSIYLCSVEQQPNQPQHFGDGTRLSIL.

The CDR3 nucleotides read TGTGCCAGCAGCGTAGTGGCAGACTTTTACAATGAGCAGTTCTTC. It specifies CASSVVADFYNEQFF. The V and J genes are TRBV9 and TRBJ2-1; no definite D call. This CDR3 is 15 amino acids long. CDR1 SGDLS and CDR2 YYNGEE come from the germline V gene. The V end was cut by 0 bases, the J end by 4 bases, with 11 bases between.

The V and J genes are TRBV11-2 and TRBJ2-7; D is unresolved. The CDR3 length is 16 residues. V shed 5 bases and J shed 2 bases, with 19 bases lying between them. The germline gives CDR1 SGHAT, CDR2 FQNNGV. The CDR3 is CASSAPHRAATYEQYF. In DNA form, the CDR3 reads TGTGCCAGCAGCGCTCCTCATAGGGCAGCCACCTACGAGCAGTACTTC.

This clone has only one observation. The chain has TRBV14 and TRBJ2-2; D unresolved. V was shortened by 6 bases and J by 6 bases, with 14 bases between the two germline ends. The CDR3 is 14 residues long. CDR1 SGHDN and CDR2 FVKESK come from the germline V gene. The CDR3 DNA reads TGTGCCAGCAGGGCCAACGCCATACCCGGGGAGCTGTTTTTT. Translation gives CASRANAIPGELFF.

The chain carries TRBV6-5 and TRBJ2-7; 11 bases fit TRBD2. The trim removed 3 bases at V and 5 bases at J, leaving 6 bases unmatched. The CDR3 has 15 residues. Germline values: CDR1 MNHEY, CDR2 SVGAGI. In nucleotides, the CDR3 is TGTGCCAGCAGTTATACTAGCGGGAGATCGGACGAGCAGTACTTC. Amino acids: CASSYTSGRSDEQYF.

This chain connects TRBV25-1 to TRBJ2-3, with 11 bases aligning to TRBD1. Trimming took 7 bases from V and 5 from J; bases not matched to a gene: 8. This CDR3 is 15 amino acids long. Germline lookup yields CDR1 MGHDK and CDR2 SYGVNS. The CDR3 DNA reads as TGTGCCAGCACTCTAGGACAGGGGGCAGTAGATACGCAGTATTTT. It codes for CASTLGQGAVDTQYF.

Here the CDR3 DNA reads TGTGCCAGCCAGGGTTTCGCGTACGAGCAGTACTTC. This translates into CASQGFAYEQYF. This chain joins TRBV6-6 and TRBJ2-5; D may be TRBD1 (5 bases). The J call is in doubt because the DNA end fits TRBJ2-7 better. Looked up from germline, CDR1 is MNHNY and CDR2 is SVGAGI (reference sequence). This CDR3 spans 12 amino acids.

The chain has TRBV30 and TRBJ1-2, with 8 bases matching TRBD1. The CDR3 length is 12 residues. Losses at the gene ends were 5 bases for V and 4 bases for J; bases not matched to a gene: 3. In germline, CDR1 is GTSNPN, CDR2 SVGIG (reference sequence). The CDR3 sequence is CAWGQGTYGYTF. The CDR3 DNA follows: TGTGCCTGGGGACAGGGCACCTATGGCTACACCTTC.

Only one count was recorded for this clone. The gene calls are TRBV7-8 and TRBJ2-3, with 12 bases that match TRBD2. The germline gives CDR1 SGHVS, CDR2 FQNEAQ. This CDR3 has 16 amino acids. V gave up 5 bases and J gave up 1 base; unmatched junction bases: 4. The CDR3 coding sequence is TGTGCCAGCAGCCTGCGACTAGCGGGGGGCACAGATACGCAGTATTTT. It yields the protein CASSLRLAGGTDTQYF.

The DNA for the CDR3 is TGTGCCAGCAGCACATCCGGGGCGGGGTTTAGCGAGCAGTACTTC. Protein: CASSTSGAGFSEQYF. This chain links TRBV7-9 with TRBJ2-7, with D tentatively TRBD2 (6 bases). Per germline, CDR1 SEHNR and CDR2 FQNEAQ (reference sequence). Trimming shortened V by 5 bases and J by 6 bases, and 20 bases separated the two germline ends. The length of the CDR3 is 15 residues.

The rearrangement uses TRBV5-1 and TRBJ2-2; D tentatively reads TRBD1 or TRBD2 (5 bases each). V was cut by 0 bases and J by 0 bases, with 15 bases left in between. Germline CDR1 is SGHRS and CDR2 is YFSETQ. The CDR3 covers 18 residues. The CDR3 protein is CASSLEPSGPTNTGELFF. For the CDR3, the DNA is TGCGCCAGCAGCTTGGAACCTTCGGGGCCCACGAACACCGGGGAGCTGTTTTTT.

The J gene is TRBJ1-4, the V gene TRBV29-1; D is possibly TRBD1 (6 bases). The length of the CDR3 is 14 residues. Trimming took off 6 bases at V and 7 bases at J, with 18 bases between the two ends. The germline V gene has CDR1 SQVTM and CDR2 ANQGSEA. CDR3: CSVALGGAAEKLFF. The CDR3 DNA follows: TGCAGCGTGGCCCTGGGGGGGGCGGCTGAAAAACTGTTTTTT.

The V gene is TRBV28, the J gene TRBJ1-3, with D hard to call. CDR1 is MDHEN, CDR2 SYDVKM, per germline. The length of the CDR3 is 15 residues. V gave up 4 bases and J gave up 1 base, with 11 bases separating them. The CDR3 nucleotides read TGTGCCAGCAGTTCCCCAATCGGTTCTGGAAACACCATATATTTT. Encoded protein: CASSSPIGSGNTIYF.

The rearrangement joins TRBV6-5 to TRBJ1-5; D not certain. CDR3 size: 13 residues. V shed 6 bases and J shed 3 bases, with 9 bases lying between them. The germline V gene has CDR1 MNHEY and CDR2 SVGAGI. CDR3 residues: CASRKQYNQPQHF. The CDR3 DNA follows: TGTGCCAGCAGGAAGCAGTACAATCAGCCCCAGCATTTT.

The chain uses TRBV13 and TRBJ1-2; 12 positions match TRBD1. The CDR3 has 17 amino acids. Germline lookup yields CDR1 PRHDT and CDR2 FYEKMQ (reference sequence). The V gene end was trimmed by 4 bases and the J gene end by 6 bases; junction bases not matched to a gene: 12. As DNA, the CDR3 is TGTGCCAGCAGCTCTACCAACCGGGGACAGGGGGCCGATGGCTACACCTTC. It specifies CASSSTNRGQGADGYTF.

The chain has TRBV6-1 and TRBJ2-7; TRBD1 or TRBD2 may be the D gene (5 bases each). CDR3 length: 14 residues. Trimming removed 7 bases from V and 3 bases from J, with 16 bases in between. Germline V gene data show CDR1 as MNHNS and CDR2 as SASEGT. DNA for the CDR3: TGTGCCAGCACCCCCCCGGGGCAAATCTACGAGCAGTACTTC. Translating gives CASTPPGQIYEQYF.